Only a few counts were recorded for the clone carrying this T cell receptor (beta chain). The data are from a study of blood T cell repertoires in COVID-19. Study in general: Sample material is recorded as cDNA or gDNA derived from T cells, B-cell-depleted T cells, or PBMCs.

V lost 1 base and J lost 3; bases outside the gene matches: 9. CDR1 and CDR2 (germline): SGHAT, FQNNGV. The CDR3 consists of 16 residues. Original processing methods: Reference gene primer amplification gave nucleated cell count estimates. Libraries were prepared by immunoSEQ multiplex PCR; TCRdb keeps only in-frame clonotypes and omits some of them. V and J calls and clone size are copied from that table; D and trimming were computed from the DNA. The table shows tens of thousands of clones, with nearly 90% occurring only once. What was sequenced was peripheral blood. This rearrangement joins TRBV11-2 to TRBJ2-7, with 7 bases fitting TRBD1. This receptor was obtained from a man aged 55-75 years with acute or convalescent COVID-19. CDR3 protein: CASSLGRDSSIYEQYF. In nucleotides, the CDR3 is TGTGCCAGCAGCTTAGGTAGGGACAGCTCGATCTACGAGCAGTACTTC.